The TCR beta chain under discussion was sequenced for a study of radiotherapy plus CTLA-4 blockade in lung cancer. In the study overall: Objective responses occurred in 15% to 20% of patients; approximately 33% had disease control. Whole-study results and caveats: Blood saw expansion of tumor-derived TCR clones after radiotherapy plus ipilimumab.

Chemo-refractory metastatic non-small-cell lung cancer patients underwent focal radiation alongside CTLA-4 blockade with ipilimumab. Comments on this clone: What it binds is unknown.

The CDR3 spans 13 residues. Trimming removed 2 bases at V and 12 bases at J, with 17 bases between. Germline loops: CDR1 SGHVS, CDR2 FQNEAQ. Clones were read by immunoSEQ multiplex PCR, and TCRdb kept only the in-frame ones, dropping some. The sample holds just under 45,000 clones; about 70% are singletons and the top ten take 20% to 30%. The TCR comes from a human donor with non-small cell lung cancer who had a partial response to radiotherapy plus ipilimumab. The sample in question was peripheral blood, obtained from a patient treated with radiotherapy plus ipilimumab. This rearrangement joins TRBV7-8 to TRBJ2-7; tentative D call: TRBD2 (6 bases). The CDR3 bases are TGTGCCAGCAGCTTACGGAGAGACGGGAGAGCGTACTTC. It translates to CASSLRRDGRAYF.